This T cell receptor beta chain came from a study of shared clonotypes between healthy human individuals. General study findings and limits: Depth of sequencing was expected to influence donor clonotype sharing.

Remarks on this clone: The antigen remains undetermined.

Repertoires were generated with immunoSEQ multiplex PCR, while TCRdb's copy carries only in-frame clones and drops some. The sample yields roughly 2,000,000 clones, roughly 95% seen once. Naive CD8 cells lacked CD45RO, underwent positive selection for CCR7 and left out terminally differentiated effector memory CD45RA+ cells. The donors, healthy adults who were HIV-negative, had experienced no recent acute infections or vaccinations. CDR1 is MDHEN and CDR2 is SYDVKM in the germline V gene. This CDR3 region has 14 residues. Trimming took off 6 bases at V and 0 bases at J, with 12 bases between the two ends.

The V gene is TRBV28, the J gene TRBJ2-7; D gene uncertain. Sequencing was performed on naive CD8+ T cells from PBMCs. This receptor was taken from a man aged 18 to 30 in good health. Some clones in this sample may be carry-over from other donors' samples. CDR3 nucleotide sequence: TGTGCCAGCAGCCGCCCCCACATCTCCTACGAGCAGTACTTC. Its protein product is CASSRPHISYEQYF. Full variable domain (remainder filled in from reference TRBV28 and TRBJ2-7): DVKVTQSSRYLVKRTGEKVFLECVQDMDHENMFWYRQDPGLGLRLIYFSYDVKMKEKGDIPEGYSVSREKKERFSLILESASTNQTSMYLCASSRPHISYEQYFGPGTRLTVT.